Listed below are T cell receptor beta chains from one sample, sequenced in a study of cytomegalovirus exposure and HLA in healthy donors. Some clones are missing from TCRdb's copy, which holds only in-frame ones; the method was immunoSEQ multiplex PCR. The repertoire holds some 100,000 clones, with 70% to 80% as singletons. Sequencing used PBMCs. Receptors were obtained from a human donor in good health. Each CDR3 is given with its conserved first and last residue. D genes are given only for firm matches. A row's size may be missing; if present it is once, few, many or a size class.

d_call,v_call,j_call,clone_size,cdr3_nt,cdr3_aa
.,TRBV27,TRBJ1-2,.,TGTGCCAGCAGAGGAGGGCATGGGGTTGGTGGCTACACCTTC,CASRGGHGVGGYTF
TRBD2,TRBV5-6,TRBJ2-1,.,TGTGCCAGCAGTTGGACTAGCGGGAGGTCCTACAATGAGCAGTTCTTC,CASSWTSGRSYNEQFF
.,TRBV2,TRBJ2-1,.,TGTGCCAGCAACACGGGGGGCCTTGACAATGAGCAGTTCTTC,CASNTGGLDNEQFF
TRBD2,TRBV2,TRBJ2-3,.,TGTGCCAGCATGCGGGAGGGCACAGATACGCAGTATTTT,CASMREGTDTQYF
TRBD2,TRBV5-6,TRBJ2-5,once,TGTGCCAGCAGCGTGATGGCTAGCGGGTTTCAAGAGACCCAGTACTTC,CASSVMASGFQETQYF
TRBD1,TRBV6-4,TRBJ2-7,.,TGTGCCAGCAGTGCAGAGACAGGGCCTCCCTACGAGCAGTACTTC,CASSAETGPPYEQYF
.,TRBV5-1,TRBJ2-7,.,TGCGCCAGCAGCTTGGCCGACAGGACCTACGAGCAGTACTTC,CASSLADRTYEQYF
.,TRBV30,TRBJ1-1,.,TGTGCCTGGAGGCAACGGGAAAGTCGACTGAACACTGAAGCTTTCTTT,CAWRQRESRLNTEAFF
TRBD1,TRBV7-9,TRBJ2-6,.,TGTGCCAGCAGCTCATGGGGGGGACAGGGTGTTGCTGGGGCCAACGTCCTGACTTTC,CASSSWGGQGVAGANVLTF
TRBD1,TRBV6-1,TRBJ1-5,few,TGTGCCAGCAGTGAGGTGGGACAGGGAAGACCCCAGCATTTT,CASSEVGQGRPQHF
TRBD2,TRBV4-1,TRBJ2-5,.,TGCGCCAGCAGCCAAGGAAGGCCTAGCGGGTTATTCGGAGAGACCCAGTACTTC,CASSQGRPSGLFGETQYF
TRBD1,TRBV19,TRBJ2-1,.,TGTGCCAGTAGTATTGGGACAGGGTCCTACAATGAGCAGTTCTTC,CASSIGTGSYNEQFF
TRBD2,TRBV7-7,TRBJ2-5,few,TGTGCCAGCAGCGCCCAGAGTCTAGCGGGAGTTGAGACCCAGTACTTC,CASSAQSLAGVETQYF
TRBD1,TRBV5-1,TRBJ2-7,.,TGCGCCAGCAGCTTGGTGGGACAGGGCAACGAGCAGTACTTC,CASSLVGQGNEQYF
TRBD1,TRBV5-1,TRBJ2-1,.,TGCGCCAGCAGCCGGGACAGGGACGAGCAGTTCTTC,CASSRDRDEQFF
TRBD1,TRBV19,TRBJ2-5,.,TGTGCCAGTAGTACCCCCCGTGGACAGGGGATGGAGACCCAGTACTTC,CASSTPRGQGMETQYF
.,TRBV6-6,TRBJ2-3,.,TGTGCCAGCAGTTCTTTCCGACAGGCAACAGATACGCAGTATTTT,CASSSFRQATDTQYF
.,TRBV4-1,TRBJ1-5,.,TGCGCCAGCAGCCAAGATTCAGCCGGGAGCAATCAGCCCCAGCATTTT,CASSQDSAGSNQPQHF
.,TRBV7-6,TRBJ1-4,.,TGTGCCAGCAGCTTTTCGGGAGCTACTAATGAAAAACTGTTTTTT,CASSFSGATNEKLFF
TRBD1,TRBV2,TRBJ2-1,once,TGTGCCACCTCACAGGGGGCGATTGTGCAGTTCTTC,CATSQGAIVQFF
TRBD2,TRBV11-2,TRBJ2-1,.,TGTGCCAGCAGCGCGACTAGCGGGTTCTACAATGAGCAGTTCTTC,CASSATSGFYNEQFF
TRBD1,TRBV7-8,TRBJ2-3,.,TGTGCCAGTTCCCCCGACAGGGGCGGCGATACGCAGTATTTT,CASSPDRGGDTQYF
.,TRBV11-3,TRBJ2-2,.,TGTGCCAGCAGCTTCCGCACCGGGGAGCTGTTTTTT,CASSFRTGELFF
.,TRBV6-1,TRBJ2-2,.,TGTGCCAGCAGCCGGGCCGCGGGCACCGGGGAGCTGTTTTTT,CASSRAAGTGELFF
.,TRBV2,TRBJ1-5,.,TGTGCCAGCAACCCAGGGTTCAATCAGCCCCAGCATTTT,CASNPGFNQPQHF
TRBD1,TRBV4-2,TRBJ2-7,few,TGTGCCAGCAGCCAAGTCATTGTGGGAGACAGGGGGGACGAGCAGTACTTC,CASSQVIVGDRGDEQYF
.,TRBV28,TRBJ2-6,.,TGTGCCAGCAGTTCCCTACGGGGTGCTGGGGCCAACGTCCTGACTTTC,CASSSLRGAGANVLTF
.,TRBV2,TRBJ2-3,.,TGTGCCAGCAGATACGACACCACAGATACGCAGTATTTT,CASRYDTTDTQYF
.,TRBV4-1,TRBJ1-4,.,TGCGCCAGCAGCCAAGATGGGCAGCCTAATGAAAAACTGTTTTTT,CASSQDGQPNEKLFF
.,TRBV7-9,TRBJ2-7,few,TGTGCCAGCAGCTTGGACTTCCCGAGCTCCTACGAGCAGTACTTC,CASSLDFPSSYEQYF
.,TRBV6-5,TRBJ2-7,.,TGTGCCAGCAGTTACTCGAAGGAGGGATACGAGCAGTACTTC,CASSYSKEGYEQYF
.,TRBV6-1,TRBJ1-2,few,TGTGCCAGCAGTGATCAGCAGGGGACAAAATACACCTTC,CASSDQQGTKYTF
TRBD1,TRBV4-1,TRBJ2-7,.,TGCGCCAGCAGCCATGGACAGGGGGATCCCTACGAGCAGTACTTC,CASSHGQGDPYEQYF
.,TRBV6-5,TRBJ1-5,few,TGTGCCAGCAGAAACCTATATAGCAATCAGCCCCAGCATTTT,CASRNLYSNQPQHF
.,TRBV28,TRBJ2-7,.,TGTGCCAGCGAGGTACGTTCCCCCTACGAGCAGTACTTC,CASEVRSPYEQYF
.,TRBV6-6,TRBJ2-1,.,TGTGCCAGCACACGGTTTGAAGATGAGCAGTTCTTC,CASTRFEDEQFF
.,TRBV5-6,TRBJ1-4,.,TGTGCCAGCAGCTTACGGAGAACAACTAATGAAAAACTGTTTTTT,CASSLRRTTNEKLFF
TRBD1,TRBV6-1,TRBJ1-4,.,TGTGCCAGCATAGGGACAGGGTATGAAAAACTGTTTTTT,CASIGTGYEKLFF
TRBD1,TRBV6-5,TRBJ1-5,.,TGTGCCAGCAGGACACTCGGACAGGGGAATCAGCCCCAGCATTTT,CASRTLGQGNQPQHF
.,TRBV21-1,TRBJ1-2,.,TGTGCCAGCAGCAAAAAAGGGTGTAGGGAGCCCCATGGCTACACCTTC,CASSKKGCREPHGYTF
.,TRBV2,TRBJ2-4,.,TGTGCCAGCAGTGAAGGTGGGGCTCGGACCAAAAACATTCAGTACTTC,CASSEGGARTKNIQYF
TRBD1,TRBV11-2,TRBJ1-2,.,TGTGCCAGCAGCCCGAACAGGGGAGCGAATGGCTACACCTTC,CASSPNRGANGYTF
TRBD1,TRBV5-1,TRBJ1-3,.,TGCGCCAGCAGCTTGGGACAGGGCCGCAACACCATATATTTT,CASSLGQGRNTIYF
.,TRBV12-5,TRBJ2-1,.,TGTGCTAGTGCCTCCGGGCGGGAACCACGTTGGGACAATGAGCAGTTCTTC,CASASGREPRWDNEQFF
TRBD2,TRBV29-1,TRBJ2-2,.,TGCAGCGGGCGGGGGACTGGGAACACCGGGGAGCTGTTTTTT,CSGRGTGNTGELFF
.,TRBV14,TRBJ1-2,.,TGTGCCAGCAGCCACAGGGTAGGTGGCTACACCTTC,CASSHRVGGYTF
.,TRBV30,TRBJ1-3,.,TGTGCCTGGAGTGTCCCGGACAGAACCTCTGGAAACACCATATATTTT,CAWSVPDRTSGNTIYF
TRBD1,TRBV14,TRBJ1-3,.,TGTGCCAGCAGCCAATACCCGGGACAGGGGCCAAACACCATATATTTT,CASSQYPGQGPNTIYF
TRBD2,TRBV30,TRBJ2-5,once,TGTGCCTGGAGTCCGGGGGGGCCTCGCCAAGAGACCCAGTACTTC,CAWSPGGPRQETQYF
TRBD1,TRBV11-2,TRBJ1-1,.,TGTGCCAGCAGCTTAGTCCGGAGGGGGCTTGGTGAAGCTTTCTTT,CASSLVRRGLGEAFF
.,TRBV19,TRBJ2-7,once,TGTGCCAGTAGGGCCCGAGGGGGGGACGGTGCCGAGCAGTACTTC,CASRARGGDGAEQYF
TRBD1,TRBV5-1,TRBJ2-7,.,TGCGCCAGCAGTACCGGGACAGGGCGGTACGAGCAGTACTTC,CASSTGTGRYEQYF
.,TRBV5-1,TRBJ2-2,once,TGCGCCAGCAGCTTGGCCGGTACGGGCACCGGGGAGCTGTTTTTT,CASSLAGTGTGELFF
TRBD1,TRBV19,TRBJ1-2,.,TGTGCCAGTAGCGAGACAGGGATCTATGGCTACACCTTC,CASSETGIYGYTF
.,TRBV19,TRBJ1-5,.,TGTGCCAGTAGTAGTGCGACAGGCAATCAGCCCCAGCATTTT,CASSSATGNQPQHF